This is a list of T cell receptor beta chains from one sample in a study of T cells in localized non-small cell lung cancer. The table came from immunoSEQ multiplex PCR; TCRdb's copy has only in-frame clones and leaves some out. The sample includes over 20,000 clones, about 90% of them seen just once. Sequenced here: peripheral blood, sampled before any cancer treatment. Every receptor here comes from a male donor at least 60 years old with stage I squamous cell lung carcinoma. Each CDR3 is given with its conserved first and last residue. D genes are given only for firm matches. The size of a clone is reported for some rows only, either as once, few or many, or as a class for expanded clones.

length	V	J	size	D	DNA	CDR3
15	TRBV2	TRBJ2-1	.	TRBD2	TGTGCCAGCGGGAGACTAGCGGGAAAAGCCAATGAGCAGTTCTTC	CASGRLAGKANEQFF
11	TRBV5-1	TRBJ2-5	.	.	TGCGCCAGCAGCTTGGAAGAGACCCAGTACTTC	CASSLEETQYF
15	TRBV11-2	TRBJ1-4	.	TRBD1	TGTGCCAGCAGCTTAGATCCAGGGGGCGCGGAAAAACTGTTTTTT	CASSLDPGGAEKLFF
11	TRBV18	TRBJ2-7	.	.	TGTGCCAGCTCACGCCTTTACGAGCAGTACTTC	CASSRLYEQYF
13	TRBV2	TRBJ2-2	.	.	TGTGCCAGCAGGTACACAGAAACCGGGGAGCTGTTTTTT	CASRYTETGELFF
14	TRBV27	TRBJ2-2	.	.	TGTGCCAGCTTTGGGCTCTCGAACACCGGGGAGCTGTTTTTT	CASFGLSNTGELFF
15	TRBV2	TRBJ2-7	.	TRBD1	TGTGCCAGCAGTTCGCCGGGACAGATACCTTACGAGCAGTACTTC	CASSSPGQIPYEQYF
13	TRBV4-3	TRBJ2-3	.	.	TGCGCCAGCAGCCAAGATCGGTGGAGGGGAAAGTATTTT	CASSQDRWRGKYF
15	TRBV13	TRBJ1-1	.	.	TGTGCCAGCAGCCAACCTTCCTGGGGGAACACTGAAGCTTTCTTT	CASSQPSWGNTEAFF
17	TRBV13	TRBJ2-1	.	TRBD2	TGTGCCAGCAGGTTGGGGACCTTAGCGGGGGCCAACAATGAGCAGTTCTTC	CASRLGTLAGANNEQFF
12	TRBV18	TRBJ2-1	.	.	TGTGCCAGCTCACTACAGCGCAATGAGCAGTTCTTC	CASSLQRNEQFF
15	TRBV10-2	TRBJ2-2	.	.	TGCGCCAGCAGGAGGGGCCTCACTCTCGCCGGGGAGCTGTTTTTT	CASRRGLTLAGELFF
14	TRBV5-6	TRBJ2-3	once	.	TGTGCCAGCAGCTTGACACCAGGCACAGATACGCAGTATTTT	CASSLTPGTDTQYF
15	TRBV7-2	TRBJ2-1	.	TRBD2	TGTGCCAGCAGCACCGCGGGGGGGGAATACAATGAGCAGTTCTTC	CASSTAGGEYNEQFF
14	TRBV18	TRBJ2-7	.	.	TGTGCCAGCTCACCACTTGCGCAGGCAAAAGAGCAGTACTTC	CASSPLAQAKEQYF
14	TRBV30	TRBJ1-6	.	.	TGTGCCTGGACCCCGACAGCTCTAAATTCACCCCTCCACTTT	CAWTPTALNSPLHF
14	TRBV6-5	TRBJ1-5	few	.	TGTGCCAGCAGCCCAATCCCCGGGCTTCAGCCCCAGCATTTT	CASSPIPGLQPQHF
13	TRBV5-1	TRBJ2-7	.	.	TGCGCCAGCAGTACCGGGCGCCCCTACGAGCAGTACTTC	CASSTGRPYEQYF
14	TRBV11-2	TRBJ2-7	.	.	TGTGCCAGCAGCTCTTCGATCAGCTCCTACGAGCAGTACTTC	CASSSSISSYEQYF
15	TRBV6-6	TRBJ1-2	.	TRBD1	TGTGCCAGCAAACAAGGGGGCAGACCTGCCCCCCCCTTCACCTTC	CASKQGGRPAPPFTF
16	TRBV2	TRBJ1-1	.	.	TGTGCCAGCAGTGAAAATAAACAGGTCTTTAACACTGAAGCTTTCTTT	CASSENKQVFNTEAFF
14	TRBV7-8	TRBJ2-7	.	TRBD1	TGTGCCAGCAGCCCCGGGACAGGGGCTCACGAGCAGTACTTC	CASSPGTGAHEQYF
15	TRBV18	TRBJ1-2	.	.	TGTGCCAGCTCACGCGGTGGGGGGGGCGACTATGGCTACACCTTC	CASSRGGGGDYGYTF
13	TRBV14	TRBJ2-7	.	.	TGTGCCAGCAGCCAAGCCGGAACCTACGAGCAGTACTTC	CASSQAGTYEQYF
15	TRBV25-1	TRBJ2-7	.	TRBD1	TGTGCCAGCAGTGAATATCTTAGGGGACAGGGCGAGCAGTACTTC	CASSEYLRGQGEQYF
11	TRBV30	TRBJ2-7	few	.	TGTGCCGGCAGTGACTCCTACGAGCAGTACTTC	CAGSDSYEQYF
12	TRBV11-2	TRBJ1-6	.	.	TGTGCCAGCAGCTTAGTTCTATCACCCCTCCACTTT	CASSLVLSPLHF
16	TRBV18	TRBJ2-3	once	TRBD2	TGTGCCAGCTCACCCCAAAGCGGGGGTAGCACAGATACGCAGTATTTT	CASSPQSGGSTDTQYF
15	TRBV5-4	TRBJ1-2	.	.	TGTGCCAGCAGTCGTGTGGGGTCTTCTAACTATGGCTACACCTTC	CASSRVGSSNYGYTF
16	TRBV6-6	TRBJ2-2	.	TRBD2	TGTGCCAGCAGCGATTTGGGACTAGCGGGAATCGGGGAGCTGTTTTTT	CASSDLGLAGIGELFF
14	TRBV5-4	TRBJ1-1	.	.	TGTGCCAGCAGCTTGGGAATGGAGATTGCTGAAGCTTTCTTT	CASSLGMEIAEAFF
10	TRBV2	TRBJ2-7	.	.	TGTGCCAGCAGTGGCCCCCTAAAGTACTTC	CASSGPLKYF
14	TRBV27	TRBJ2-3	.	TRBD2	TGTGCCAGCAGAGCTAGCGGTGGGACAGATACGCAGTATTTT	CASRASGGTDTQYF
13	TRBV5-4	TRBJ2-5	.	.	TGTGCCAGCAGCTTGGTCAGCCAAGAGACCCAGTACTTC	CASSLVSQETQYF
13	TRBV7-8	TRBJ1-1	.	.	TGTGCCAGCAGCTTAAGGGTTGACACTGAAGCTTTCTTT	CASSLRVDTEAFF
14	TRBV5-1	TRBJ1-2	.	.	TGCGCCAGCAGCTTGGAGGGAGATCTCTATGGCTACACCTTC	CASSLEGDLYGYTF
15	TRBV4-2	TRBJ1-2	.	TRBD1	TGTGCCAGCAGCCCATCACAGGGGGGAGAGTATGGCTACACCTTC	CASSPSQGGEYGYTF
15	TRBV4-3	TRBJ1-1	.	.	TGCGCCAGCAGCCAAGATTTGATGCTAAGGGCTGAAGCTTTCTTT	CASSQDLMLRAEAFF
14	TRBV6-5	TRBJ2-3	.	.	TGTGCCAGCAGAGCAAGAGGGGACACAGATACGCAGTATTTT	CASRARGDTDTQYF
13	TRBV30	TRBJ1-5	.	TRBD1	TGTGCCTGGGGGACAGGGGGAAATCAGCCCCAGCATTTT	CAWGTGGNQPQHF
13	TRBV19	TRBJ2-4	.	.	TGTGCCAGTAGGACGGCAGGAGTAGACATTCAGTACTTC	CASRTAGVDIQYF
15	TRBV7-2	TRBJ1-1	.	.	TGTGCCAGCAGCTTAGGGCAGGCCTTGAACACTGAAGCTTTCTTT	CASSLGQALNTEAFF
15	TRBV7-9	TRBJ2-7	once	.	TGTGCCAGCAGCTTATTCGGTGCAGAGACCTACGAGCAGTACTTC	CASSLFGAETYEQYF
15	TRBV7-8	TRBJ1-2	.	TRBD1	TGTGCCAGCAGCCCATCGACAGGGAGTGACTATGGCTACACCTTC	CASSPSTGSDYGYTF
15	TRBV10-1	TRBJ2-5	.	.	TGCGCCAGCTACCTGGGGCAGGGTAAGGGAGAGACCCAGTACTTC	CASYLGQGKGETQYF
14	TRBV5-5	TRBJ1-1	once	.	TGTGCCAGCAGCGGGCGCCCGAGGCCCACTGAAGCTTTCTTT	CASSGRPRPTEAFF
15	TRBV30	TRBJ1-4	.	.	TGTGCCTGGAGTCGAAAGGGTCCCACTAATGAAAAACTGTTTTTT	CAWSRKGPTNEKLFF
19	TRBV9	TRBJ2-2	.	TRBD1	TGTGCCAGCAGCGTAGATAGGTATGGAGGACAGGTGAACACCGGGGAGCTGTTTTTT	CASSVDRYGGQVNTGELFF
16	TRBV18	TRBJ2-7	.	.	TGTGCCAGCTCACCACGGTCTACAGGGAAACCCTACGAGCAGTACTTC	CASSPRSTGKPYEQYF
14	TRBV6-5	TRBJ1-5	.	.	TGTGTCAGCAGTTACGGAGGACGGGATCAGCCCCAGCATTTT	CVSSYGGRDQPQHF
14	TRBV27	TRBJ1-2	few	.	TGTGCCAGCAGTTTTTCCGGGACGGAATATGGCTACACCTTC	CASSFSGTEYGYTF
16	TRBV4-3	TRBJ1-6	.	TRBD1	TGCGCCAGCAGCCAAGAGCCCCGGACAGGGAATTCACCCCTCCACTTT	CASSQEPRTGNSPLHF